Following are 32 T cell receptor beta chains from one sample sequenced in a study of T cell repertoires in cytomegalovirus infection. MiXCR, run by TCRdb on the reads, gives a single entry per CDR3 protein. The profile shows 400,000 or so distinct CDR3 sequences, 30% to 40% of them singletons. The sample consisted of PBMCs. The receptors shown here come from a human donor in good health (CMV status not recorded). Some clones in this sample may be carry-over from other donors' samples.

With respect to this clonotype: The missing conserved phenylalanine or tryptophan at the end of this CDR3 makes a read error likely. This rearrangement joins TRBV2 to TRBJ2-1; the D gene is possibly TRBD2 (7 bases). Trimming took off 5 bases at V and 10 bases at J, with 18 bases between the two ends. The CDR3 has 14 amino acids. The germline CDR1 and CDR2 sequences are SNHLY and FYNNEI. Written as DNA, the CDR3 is TGTGCCAGCAGTATCAGGGAGGGGGGAGGAGAGCAGTTCTCC. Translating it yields CASSIREGGGEQFS.

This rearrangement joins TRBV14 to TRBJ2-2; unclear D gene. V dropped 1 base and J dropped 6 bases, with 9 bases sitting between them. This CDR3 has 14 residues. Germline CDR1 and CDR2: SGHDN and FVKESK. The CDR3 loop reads CASSQGVVAGELFF. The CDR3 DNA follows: TGTGCCAGCAGCCAAGGGGTCGTGGCCGGGGAGCTGTTTTTT.

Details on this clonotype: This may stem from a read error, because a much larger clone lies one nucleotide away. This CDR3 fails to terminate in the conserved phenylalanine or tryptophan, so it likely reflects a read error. For the CDR3, the DNA is TGTGCCAGCAGCCCCATGGATGAGCAGTTCTCC. Translating gives CASSPMDEQFS. The genes are TRBV7-2 and TRBJ2-1; D remains ambiguous. V was shortened by 5 bases and J by 8 bases, with 7 bases between the two germline ends. Germline V lookup: CDR1 SGHTA, CDR2 FQGNSA. The CDR3 extends over 11 amino acids.

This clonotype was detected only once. CDR3 coding DNA: TGTGCCAGTAGTATAGTGGCGGGGAGTTCAGATACGCAGTATTTT. Protein product: CASSIVAGSSDTQYF. The chain is built from TRBV19 and TRBJ2-3; D is possibly TRBD2 (6 bases). In germline, CDR1 is LNHDA, CDR2 SQIVND (reference sequence). The CDR3 consists of 15 residues. Between the trimmed V and J ends, which lost 1 base and 4 bases, there was a span of 12 bases.

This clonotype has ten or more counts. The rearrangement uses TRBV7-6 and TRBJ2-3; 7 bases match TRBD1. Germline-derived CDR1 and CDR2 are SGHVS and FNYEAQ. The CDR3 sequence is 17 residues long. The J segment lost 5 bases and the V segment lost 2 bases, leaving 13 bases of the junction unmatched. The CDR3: CASSLIQGRGSGDTQYF. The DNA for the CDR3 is TGTGCCAGCAGCTTAATTCAGGGCAGGGGGTCAGGAGATACGCAGTATTTT. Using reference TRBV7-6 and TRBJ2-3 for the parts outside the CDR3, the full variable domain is GAGVSQSPRYKVTKRGQDVALRCDPISGHVSLYWYRQALGQGPEFLTYFNYEAQQDKSGLPNDRFSAERPEGSISTLTIQRTEQRDSAMYRCASSLIQGRGSGDTQYFGPGTRLTVL.

The CDR3 sequence: CASSLGWGGNTEAFF. CDR3 coding DNA: TGTGCCAGCAGCTTGGGTTGGGGGGGGAACACTGAAGCTTTCTTT. The chain has TRBV5-6 and TRBJ1-1, with D maybe TRBD1 (5 bases). This CDR3 contains 15 residues. The ends were cut back, 0 bases at V and 1 base at J, with 10 bases in the middle. Germline CDR1 SGHDT, CDR2 YYEEEE.

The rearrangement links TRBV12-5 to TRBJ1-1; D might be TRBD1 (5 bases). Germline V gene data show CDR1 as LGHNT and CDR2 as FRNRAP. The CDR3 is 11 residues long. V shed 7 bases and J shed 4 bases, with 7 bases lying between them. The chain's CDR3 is CASVGGTEAFF. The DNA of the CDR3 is TGTGCTAGTGTCGGGGGCACTGAAGCTTTCTTT.

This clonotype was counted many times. The CDR3 DNA reads TGTGCCAGCAGTTTAGCTGGTGGCAGCTCCTACGAGCAGTACTTC. Its protein product is CASSLAGGSSYEQYF. The chain combines TRBV12-3 or TRBV12-4 with TRBJ2-7, with D unresolved. V dropped 0 bases and J dropped 0 bases, with 9 bases sitting between them. The CDR3 spans 15 residues.

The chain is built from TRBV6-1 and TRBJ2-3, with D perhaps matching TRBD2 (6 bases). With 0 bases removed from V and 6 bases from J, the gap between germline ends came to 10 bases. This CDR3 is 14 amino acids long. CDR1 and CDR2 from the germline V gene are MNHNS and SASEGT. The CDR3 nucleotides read TGTGCCAGCAGTGAAGCCAGGAGGGCGGATACGCAGTATTTT. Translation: CASSEARRADTQYF.

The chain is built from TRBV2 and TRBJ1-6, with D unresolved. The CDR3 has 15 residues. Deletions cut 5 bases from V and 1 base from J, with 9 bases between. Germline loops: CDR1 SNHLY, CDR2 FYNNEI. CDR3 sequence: CASSTRASYNSPLHF. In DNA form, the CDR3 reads TGTGCCAGCAGTACAAGGGCTTCCTATAATTCACCCCTCCACTTT.

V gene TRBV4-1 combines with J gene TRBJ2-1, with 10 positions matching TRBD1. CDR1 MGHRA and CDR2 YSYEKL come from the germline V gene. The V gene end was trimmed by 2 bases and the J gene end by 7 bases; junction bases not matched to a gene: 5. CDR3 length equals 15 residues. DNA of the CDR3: TGCGCCAGCAGCCAATACCGGGACAGGGGTAATGAGCAGTTCTTC. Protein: CASSQYRDRGNEQFF.

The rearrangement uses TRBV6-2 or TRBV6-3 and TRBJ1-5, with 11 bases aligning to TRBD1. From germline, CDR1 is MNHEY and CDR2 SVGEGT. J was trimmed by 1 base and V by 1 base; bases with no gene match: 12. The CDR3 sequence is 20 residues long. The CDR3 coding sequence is TGTGCCAGCAGTTACTGGTTGGGGAGGACAGGGGGCCGGAGCAATCAGCCCCAGCATTTT. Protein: CASSYWLGRTGGRSNQPQHF.

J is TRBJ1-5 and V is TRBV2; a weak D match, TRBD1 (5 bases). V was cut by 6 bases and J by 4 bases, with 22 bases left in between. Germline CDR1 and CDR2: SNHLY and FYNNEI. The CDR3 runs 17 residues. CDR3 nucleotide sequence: TGTGCCAGCAGCGCGGGACTCCTCTCAGGGCGTAATCAGCCCCAGCATTTT. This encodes CASSAGLLSGRNQPQHF.

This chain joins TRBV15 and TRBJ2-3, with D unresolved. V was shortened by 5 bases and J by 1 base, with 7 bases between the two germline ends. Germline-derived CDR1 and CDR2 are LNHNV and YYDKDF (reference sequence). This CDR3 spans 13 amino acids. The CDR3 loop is CATSEARTDTQYF. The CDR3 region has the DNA TGTGCCACCAGCGAAGCTCGCACAGATACGCAGTATTTT.

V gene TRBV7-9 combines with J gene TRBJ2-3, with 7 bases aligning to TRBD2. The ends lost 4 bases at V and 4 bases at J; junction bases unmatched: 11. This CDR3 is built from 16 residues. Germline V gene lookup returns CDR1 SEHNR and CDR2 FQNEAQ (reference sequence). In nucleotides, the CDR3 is TGTGCCAGCAGCTCTCGACTAGCAGCGGGATCAGATACGCAGTATTTT. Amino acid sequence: CASSSRLAAGSDTQYF.

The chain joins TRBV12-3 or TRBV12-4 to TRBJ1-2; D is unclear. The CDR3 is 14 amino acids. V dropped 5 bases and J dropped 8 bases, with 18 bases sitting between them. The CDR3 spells CASSVTATGFGYTF. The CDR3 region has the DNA TGTGCCAGCAGTGTTACAGCTACGGGGTTCGGCTACACCTTC.

The CDR3 nucleotides are TGTGCCAGCAGCCCCCCGGGGGGGGAGACCCAGTACTTC. Translating it yields CASSPPGGETQYF. The chain uses TRBV7-8 and TRBJ2-5, with 8 bases that match TRBD2. The CDR3 contains 13 residues. With V trimmed by 5 bases and J by 5 bases, 4 bases remained unmatched. Looked up from germline, CDR1 is SGHVS and CDR2 is FQNEAQ.

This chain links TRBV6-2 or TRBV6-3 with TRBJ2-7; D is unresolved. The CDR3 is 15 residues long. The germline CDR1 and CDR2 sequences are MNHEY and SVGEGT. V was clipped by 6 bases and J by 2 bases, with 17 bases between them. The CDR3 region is CASSTQTGSAYEQYF. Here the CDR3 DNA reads TGTGCCAGCAGCACGCAAACCGGGTCCGCCTACGAGCAGTACTTC.

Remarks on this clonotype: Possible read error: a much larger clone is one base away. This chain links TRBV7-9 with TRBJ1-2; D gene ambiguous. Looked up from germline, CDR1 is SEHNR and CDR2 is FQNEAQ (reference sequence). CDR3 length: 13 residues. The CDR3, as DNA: TGTGACAGCAGCCCAGGCCAGATCTATGGCTACACCTTC. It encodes CDSSPGQIYGYTF.

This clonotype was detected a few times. In DNA form, the CDR3 reads TGCGCCAGCAGTGAAAGGACAGGGAAAGTAGGTGAACACACTGAAGCTTTCTTT. Its protein is CASSERTGKVGEHTEAFF. This chain connects TRBV10-2 to TRBJ1-1; TRBD1 matches 8 bases. Germline V gives CDR1 WSHSY, CDR2 SAAADI. Trimming cost V 3 bases and J 3 bases; bases outside gene matches: 15. This CDR3 has 18 residues.

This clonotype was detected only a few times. In DNA, the CDR3 is TGTGCCAGCAGCTTAGGGGGAATCCCTGAAGCTTTCTTT. Translating gives CASSLGGIPEAFF. The chain carries TRBV7-9 and TRBJ1-1; D not certain. V lost 1 base, J lost 6 bases, and 9 bases lay in between. The CDR3 length is 13 residues. Germline CDR1 and CDR2: SEHNR and FQNEAQ (reference sequence).

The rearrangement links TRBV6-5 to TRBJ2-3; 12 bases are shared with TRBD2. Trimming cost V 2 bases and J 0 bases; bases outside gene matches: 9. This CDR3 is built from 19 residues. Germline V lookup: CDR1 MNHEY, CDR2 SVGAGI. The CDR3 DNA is TGTGCCAGCAGTTACCAATATGGACTAGCGGGGCCTAGCACAGATACGCAGTATTTT. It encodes CASSYQYGLAGPSTDTQYF.

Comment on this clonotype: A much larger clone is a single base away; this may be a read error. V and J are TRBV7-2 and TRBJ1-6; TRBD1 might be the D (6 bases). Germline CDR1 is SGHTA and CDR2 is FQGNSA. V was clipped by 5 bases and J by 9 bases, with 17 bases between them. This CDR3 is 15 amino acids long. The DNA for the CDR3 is TGTGCCAGCAGCACTCCCCAGGGGTTTCCTTCACCCCTCCACTTT. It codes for CASSTPQGFPSPLHF.

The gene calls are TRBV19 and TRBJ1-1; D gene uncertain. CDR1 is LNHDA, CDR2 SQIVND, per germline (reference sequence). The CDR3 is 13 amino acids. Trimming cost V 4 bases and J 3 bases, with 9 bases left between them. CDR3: CASSTTGYTEAFF. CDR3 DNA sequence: TGTGCCAGTAGTACGACGGGTTACACTGAAGCTTTCTTT.

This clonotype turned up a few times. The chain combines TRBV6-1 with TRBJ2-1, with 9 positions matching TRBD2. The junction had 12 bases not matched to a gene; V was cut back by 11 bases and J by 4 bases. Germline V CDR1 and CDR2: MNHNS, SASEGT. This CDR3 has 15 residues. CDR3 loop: CASRAGGHWYNEQFF. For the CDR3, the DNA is TGTGCCTCCCGAGCGGGGGGCCATTGGTACAATGAGCAGTTCTTC.

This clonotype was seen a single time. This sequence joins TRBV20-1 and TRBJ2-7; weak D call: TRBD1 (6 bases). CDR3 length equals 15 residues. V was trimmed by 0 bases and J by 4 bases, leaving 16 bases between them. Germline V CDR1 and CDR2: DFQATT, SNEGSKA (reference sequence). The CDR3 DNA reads TGCAGTGCTAGAGATTTGAACAGGGCAGGATACGAGCAGTACTTC. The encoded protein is CSARDLNRAGYEQYF.

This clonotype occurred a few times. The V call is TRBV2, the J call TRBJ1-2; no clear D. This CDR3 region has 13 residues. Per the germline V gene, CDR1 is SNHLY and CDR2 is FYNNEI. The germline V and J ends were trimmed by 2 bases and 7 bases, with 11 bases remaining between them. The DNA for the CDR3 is TGTGCCAGCAGTGAAAGGACCGCGTCTGGCTACACCTTC. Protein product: CASSERTASGYTF.

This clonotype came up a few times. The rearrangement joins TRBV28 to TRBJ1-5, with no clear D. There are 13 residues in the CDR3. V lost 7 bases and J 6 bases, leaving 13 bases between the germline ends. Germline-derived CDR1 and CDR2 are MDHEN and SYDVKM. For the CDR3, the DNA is TGTGCCAGCACCTTAGCGGGTGGTCAGCCCCAGCATTTT. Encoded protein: CASTLAGGQPQHF.

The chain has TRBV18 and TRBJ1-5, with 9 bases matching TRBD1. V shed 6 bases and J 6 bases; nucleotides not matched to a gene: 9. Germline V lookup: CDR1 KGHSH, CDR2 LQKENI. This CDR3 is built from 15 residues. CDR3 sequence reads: CASSPWDREAQPQHF. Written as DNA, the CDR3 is TGTGCCAGCTCGCCTTGGGACAGGGAGGCTCAGCCCCAGCATTTT.

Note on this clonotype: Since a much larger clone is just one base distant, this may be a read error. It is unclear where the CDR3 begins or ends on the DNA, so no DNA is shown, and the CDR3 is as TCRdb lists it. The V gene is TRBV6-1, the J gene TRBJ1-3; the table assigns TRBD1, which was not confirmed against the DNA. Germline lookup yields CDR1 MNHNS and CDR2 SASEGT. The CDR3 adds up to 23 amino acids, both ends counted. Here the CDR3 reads CASRQTPEAYILEREVGTGGLYF.

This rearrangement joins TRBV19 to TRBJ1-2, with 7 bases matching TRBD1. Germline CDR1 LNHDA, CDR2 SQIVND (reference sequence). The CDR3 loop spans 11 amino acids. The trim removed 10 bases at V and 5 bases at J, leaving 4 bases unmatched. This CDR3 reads CAIRDRYGYTF. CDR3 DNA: TGTGCCATCCGGGACAGATATGGCTACACCTTC.

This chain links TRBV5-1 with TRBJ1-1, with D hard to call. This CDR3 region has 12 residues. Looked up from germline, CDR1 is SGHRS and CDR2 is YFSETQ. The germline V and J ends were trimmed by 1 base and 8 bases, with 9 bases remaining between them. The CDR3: CASSLNLEEAFF. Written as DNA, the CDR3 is TGCGCCAGCAGCTTGAATCTAGAGGAAGCTTTCTTT.